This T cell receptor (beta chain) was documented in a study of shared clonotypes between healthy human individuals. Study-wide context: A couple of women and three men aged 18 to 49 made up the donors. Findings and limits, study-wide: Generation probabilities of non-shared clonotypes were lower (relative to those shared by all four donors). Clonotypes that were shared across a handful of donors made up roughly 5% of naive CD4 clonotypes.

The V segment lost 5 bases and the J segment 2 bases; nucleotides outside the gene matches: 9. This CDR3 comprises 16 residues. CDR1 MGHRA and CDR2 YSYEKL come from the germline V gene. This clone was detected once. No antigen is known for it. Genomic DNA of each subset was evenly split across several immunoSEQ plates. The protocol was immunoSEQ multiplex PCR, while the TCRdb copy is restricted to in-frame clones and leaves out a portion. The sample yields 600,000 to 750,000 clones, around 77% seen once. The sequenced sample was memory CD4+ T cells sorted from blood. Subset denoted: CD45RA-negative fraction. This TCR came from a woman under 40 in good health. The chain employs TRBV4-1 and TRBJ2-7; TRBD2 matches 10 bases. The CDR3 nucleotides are TGCGCCAGCAGCAGTGGAGCGGGAGGGCCCCCCTACGAGCAGTACTTC. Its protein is CASSSGAGGPPYEQYF.